The 32 T cell receptor beta chains below come from one sample, sequenced in a study of cytomegalovirus exposure and HLA in healthy donors. Only in-frame clones appear in the TCRdb table, and some are missing; sequencing was by immunoSEQ multiplex PCR. The top ten clones hold roughly 3% of a sample with about 110,000 clones, roughly 88% of them seen once. The material sequenced was PBMCs. The receptor set was obtained from a woman aged 18 to 35 in good health and CMV-seronegative.

The chain has TRBV18 and TRBJ2-1, with unresolved D. The germline CDR1 and CDR2 sequences are KGHSH and LQKENI. This CDR3 has 14 residues. The V end lost 3 bases, the J end lost 15 bases, and 21 bases lay between the germline ends. The CDR3 loop reads CASSPIQETTNLFF. In DNA, the CDR3 is TGTGCCAGCTCACCGATTCAAGAGACAACCAATCTGTTCTTC.

The chain combines TRBV30 with TRBJ1-2; D possibly corresponds to TRBD1 (6 bases). The V gene's germline CDR1 is GTSNPN and CDR2 SVGIG (reference sequence). The CDR3 is 16 amino acids. V dropped 1 base and J dropped 8 bases, with 23 bases sitting between them. CDR3: CAWSALSGETSGGYTF. The CDR3 DNA reads TGTGCCTGGAGTGCCCTATCAGGGGAGACCTCGGGAGGCTACACCTTC.

This clone was recorded a few times. Other nucleotide sequences in the sample specify the same CDR3. V gene TRBV18 combines with J gene TRBJ2-1, with TRBD2 matching over 13 bases. CDR1 is KGHSH and CDR2 is LQKENI in the germline V gene. The CDR3 loop spans 15 amino acids. After removal of 6 bases from V and 4 bases from J, the junction contained 3 bases not matched to a gene. The CDR3 sequence is CASSRGLAGYNEQFF. CDR3 DNA: TGTGCCAGCTCCAGGGGACTAGCGGGGTACAATGAGCAGTTCTTC.

The chain is built from TRBV5-1 and TRBJ1-5, with a tentative D call TRBD1 (6 bases). Germline V gene data show CDR1 as SGHRS and CDR2 as YFSETQ. V was shortened by 1 base and J by 0 bases, with 8 bases between the two germline ends. CDR3 length equals 15 residues. CDR3 sequence (DNA): TGCGCCAGCAGCTTGAGGGGGGGTAGCAATCAGCCCCAGCATTTT. Its translation: CASSLRGGSNQPQHF.

This chain uses TRBV2 with TRBJ1-4; D gene ambiguous. V was shortened by 2 bases and J by 13 bases, with 11 bases between the two germline ends. There are 12 residues in the CDR3. Germline lookup yields CDR1 SNHLY and CDR2 FYNNEI. CDR3 in DNA: TGTGCCAGCAGTGAATATACCCGAGCACTGTTTTTT. Encoded protein: CASSEYTRALFF.

The V and J genes are TRBV7-9 and TRBJ2-7, with TRBD1 matching over 10 bases. Germline CDR1 and CDR2: SEHNR and FQNEAQ (reference sequence). The CDR3 length is 15 residues. V shed 4 bases and J 2 bases; nucleotides not matched to a gene: 5. For the CDR3, the DNA is TGTGCCAGCAGCTCCGGGACAGGGGACACCTACGAGCAGTACTTC. Residues: CASSSGTGDTYEQYF.

This clone was counted a single time. V is TRBV5-1 and J is TRBJ1-1; D might be TRBD1 (6 bases). Trimming cost V 3 bases and J 4 bases, with 16 bases left between them. Germline V gene lookup returns CDR1 SGHRS and CDR2 YFSETQ. This CDR3 contains 15 residues. The CDR3 reads CASSWTSRGGTEAFF. In DNA form, the CDR3 reads TGCGCCAGCAGCTGGACTTCCCGAGGGGGCACTGAAGCTTTCTTT.

On this clone itself: The sample has other DNA sequences that encode this CDR3 too. The chain is built from TRBV28 and TRBJ1-5, with 10 bases fitting TRBD1. This CDR3 contains 14 residues. V lost 5 bases to trimming and J lost 5 bases; unmatched junction nucleotides: 3. Germline values: CDR1 MDHEN, CDR2 SYDVKM. The CDR3 DNA sequence: TGTGCCAGCAGTCCAGGGACAGGGGATCAGCCCCAGCATTTT. Protein sequence: CASSPGTGDQPQHF.

The rearrangement joins TRBV28 to TRBJ1-1, with D hard to call. This CDR3 contains 11 residues. Looked up from germline, CDR1 is MDHEN and CDR2 is SYDVKM. Trimming removed 3 bases from V and 3 bases from J, with 2 bases in between. The CDR3 loop is CASSFDTEAFF. CDR3 bases: TGTGCCAGCAGTTTCGACACTGAAGCTTTCTTT. The full variable domain, completed using reference TRBV28 and TRBJ1-1, is DVKVTQSSRYLVKRTGEKVFLECVQDMDHENMFWYRQDPGLGLRLIYFSYDVKMKEKGDIPEGYSVSREKKERFSLILESASTNQTSMYLCASSFDTEAFFGQGTRLTVV.

The chain recombines TRBV9 with TRBJ2-5, with a weak D call TRBD2 (6 bases). V was pared by 0 bases and J by 1 base, with 10 bases between. The CDR3 has 15 residues. Per germline, CDR1 SGDLS and CDR2 YYNGEE. The DNA of the CDR3 is TGTGCCAGCAGCGTAGGCGGGGTAATCCAAGAGACCCAGTACTTC. Encoded protein: CASSVGGVIQETQYF.

The CDR3 spells CASSILGGRTEAFF. CDR3 DNA: TGTGCCAGTAGTATATTAGGGGGTCGCACTGAAGCTTTCTTT. The V and J genes are TRBV19 and TRBJ1-1; D might be TRBD1 (6 bases). In germline, CDR1 is LNHDA, CDR2 SQIVND (reference sequence). V gave up 2 bases and J gave up 4 bases, with 11 bases separating them. The CDR3 runs to 14 residues.

The chain has TRBV14 and TRBJ2-7; TRBD1 agrees at 9 bases. The CDR3 has 15 residues. V lost 4 bases to trimming and J lost 4 bases; unmatched junction nucleotides: 8. Germline V gene lookup returns CDR1 SGHDN and CDR2 FVKESK. CDR3 in amino acids: CASSRFRDREYEQYF. In nucleotides, the CDR3 is TGTGCCAGCAGCCGGTTCCGGGACAGGGAGTACGAGCAGTACTTC.

This rearrangement joins TRBV6-1 to TRBJ1-1; D is uncertain. Germline V CDR1 and CDR2: MNHNS, SASEGT. The CDR3 consists of 13 residues. The V end was cut by 5 bases, the J end by 2 bases, with 9 bases between. The CDR3 DNA sequence: TGTGCCAGCAGTCTACGAGATAACACTGAAGCTTTCTTT. Translation: CASSLRDNTEAFF.

The CDR3 coding sequence is TGTGCCATCAGTGACTGTTGTCTGAAGGGAGAGGAGTCCTATGGCTACACCTTC. Translation gives CAISDCCLKGEESYGYTF. The V gene is TRBV10-3, the J gene TRBJ1-2; D remains unclear. This CDR3 contains 18 residues. With 3 bases removed from V and 4 bases from J, the gap between germline ends came to 24 bases. The germline V gene encodes CDR1 ENHRY and CDR2 SYGVKD.

The chain uses TRBV2 and TRBJ2-3; tentatively, D is TRBD2 (7 bases). Deletions cut 7 bases from V and 4 bases from J, with 15 bases between. The CDR3 extends over 14 amino acids. The germline V gene encodes CDR1 SNHLY and CDR2 FYNNEI. CDR3: CASTEGGRADTQYF. The CDR3 nucleotides are TGTGCCAGCACGGAGGGGGGGCGGGCAGATACGCAGTATTTT.

The chain uses TRBV2 and TRBJ2-1; D may be TRBD1 (5 bases). The V end lost 7 bases, the J end lost 9 bases, and 13 bases lay between the germline ends. The CDR3 runs 12 residues. From germline, CDR1 is SNHLY and CDR2 FYNNEI. DNA of the CDR3: TGTGCCAGCATGGGGCCGAGCAGTGAGCAGTTCTTC. Protein product: CASMGPSSEQFF.

V gene TRBV6-5 combines with J gene TRBJ2-7; maybe TRBD1 (6 bases). Trimming stripped 2 bases from V and 3 bases from J, with 8 bases between. This CDR3 is 13 amino acids long. CDR1 is MNHEY, CDR2 SVGAGI, per germline. CDR3 amino acids: CASSYGQNYEQYF. In nucleotides, the CDR3 is TGTGCCAGCAGTTACGGACAGAACTACGAGCAGTACTTC.

The chain couples TRBV19 to TRBJ1-5; 8 bases fit TRBD1. In germline, CDR1 is LNHDA, CDR2 SQIVND (reference sequence). This CDR3 is 19 amino acids long. V dropped 4 bases and J dropped 1; count of bases not matched to a gene: 15. CDR3 sequence (DNA): TGTGCCAGTAGTACCCTTACTACGACAGGGGATGGAAGCAATCAGCCCCAGCATTTT. Its translation: CASSTLTTTGDGSNQPQHF.

The chain links TRBV7-9 to TRBJ2-7, with 7 bases lining up with TRBD1. This CDR3 spans 12 amino acids. Trimming at V came to 2 bases and at J to 7 bases, leaving 2 bases not matched to a gene. Germline V gives CDR1 SEHNR, CDR2 FQNEAQ (reference sequence). The DNA of the CDR3 is TGTGCCAGCAGCTTAATACAGGGGGAGCAGTACTTC. Protein product: CASSLIQGEQYF.

The V gene is TRBV6-5, the J gene TRBJ1-1, with D possibly TRBD1 on 6 matching bases. Trimming left V 10 bases short and J 1 base short, with 13 bases between. This CDR3 is built from 13 residues. CDR1 and CDR2 from the germline V gene are MNHEY and SVGAGI. The DNA of the CDR3 is TGTGCCATCCGAGGGGGGGGGAACACTGAAGCTTTCTTT. Translating it yields CAIRGGGNTEAFF.

This chain joins TRBV7-9 and TRBJ1-1; D remains ambiguous. V lost 5 bases to trimming and J lost 1 base, with 14 bases between them. This CDR3 has 15 amino acids. The germline V gene has CDR1 SEHNR and CDR2 FQNEAQ (reference sequence). In DNA form, the CDR3 reads TGTGCCAGCAGCGACATATTGATGGGGAACACTGAAGCTTTCTTT. It specifies CASSDILMGNTEAFF.

A few counts support this clone. This rearrangement joins TRBV28 to TRBJ2-7; D is possibly TRBD1 (5 bases). Trimming stripped 6 bases from V and 0 bases from J, with 15 bases between. Germline V gene sequence: CDR1 MDHEN, CDR2 SYDVKM. The length of the CDR3 is 15 residues. The CDR3 here is CASRGPLRISYEQYF. Here the CDR3 DNA reads TGTGCCAGCAGGGGGCCGCTGAGAATCTCCTACGAGCAGTACTTC.

The V gene is TRBV2, the J gene TRBJ1-1, with D perhaps TRBD1 (6 bases). The CDR3 is made up of 14 amino acids. CDR1 and CDR2 from the germline V gene are SNHLY and FYNNEI. The V and J ends lost 6 bases and 7 bases respectively, with 18 bases between them. As DNA, the CDR3 is TGTGCCAGCAGCACAGGGATAATGAAGCATGAAGCTTTCTTT. This encodes CASSTGIMKHEAFF.

V gene TRBV5-1 combines with J gene TRBJ1-1, with 8 bases that match TRBD1. V gave up 5 bases and J gave up 5 bases; unmatched junction bases: 8. This CDR3 has 14 residues. The germline V gene encodes CDR1 SGHRS and CDR2 YFSETQ. CDR3: CASRDRVPRTEAFF. The CDR3 coding sequence is TGCGCCAGCAGGGACAGGGTCCCGCGGACTGAAGCTTTCTTT.

The chain is built from TRBV9 and TRBJ1-1; D possibly corresponds to TRBD1 (5 bases). Trimming left V 3 bases short and J 0 bases short, with 12 bases between. The CDR3 totals 15 residues. Germline-derived CDR1 and CDR2 are SGDLS and YYNGEE. CDR3 DNA: TGTGCCAGCAGCGGGCAGGGTGGTTTGAACACTGAAGCTTTCTTT. This codes for CASSGQGGLNTEAFF.

The chain recombines TRBV30 with TRBJ2-7; tentative D call: TRBD2 (6 bases). The germline V and J ends were trimmed by 4 bases and 12 bases, with 25 bases remaining between them. This CDR3 has 14 amino acids. Germline V CDR1 and CDR2: GTSNPN, SVGIG (reference sequence). CDR3 sequence: CAWTPSSGPAVVYF. The CDR3 nucleotides are TGTGCCTGGACTCCCTCGAGCGGGCCTGCCGTAGTGTACTTC. The complete variable domain, with remaining parts taken from reference TRBV30 and TRBJ2-7, reads SQTIHQWPATLVQPVGSPLSLECTVEGTSNPNLYWYRQAAGRGLQLLFYSVGIGQISSEVPQNLSASRPQDRQFILSSKKLLLSDSGFYLCAWTPSSGPAVVYFGPGTRLTVT.

This chain connects TRBV20-1 to TRBJ1-1; D call uncertain. Germline loops: CDR1 DFQATT, CDR2 SNEGSKA (reference sequence). Trimming left V 4 bases short and J 11 bases short, with 14 bases between. The CDR3 is 11 residues long. The CDR3 loop is CSAKLLSGAFF. The CDR3 nucleotides read TGCAGTGCTAAGCTTTTATCCGGGGCTTTCTTT.

The rearrangement joins TRBV28 to TRBJ1-1; D remains unclear. The CDR3 contains 15 residues. V lost 4 bases and J 5 bases, leaving 17 bases between the germline ends. Germline lookup yields CDR1 MDHEN and CDR2 SYDVKM. The CDR3: CASSSPTAGGTEAFF. The CDR3 DNA is TGTGCCAGCAGTTCCCCAACAGCCGGTGGAACTGAAGCTTTCTTT.

The chain couples TRBV4-2 to TRBJ2-7; D might be TRBD1 (5 bases). Germline lookup yields CDR1 LGHNA and CDR2 YNFKEQ. There are 12 residues in the CDR3. The ends were cut back, 4 bases at V and 5 bases at J, with 9 bases in the middle. DNA for the CDR3: TGTGCCAGCAGCCTCGACAGCGACGAGCAGTACTTC. It specifies CASSLDSDEQYF.

Relative to its sample, this clone is medium-sized (0.01 to 0.1%). V usage is TRBV25-1 and J usage is TRBJ1-1; possibly TRBD1 for D (5 bases). CDR3 size: 15 residues. Germline lookup yields CDR1 MGHDK and CDR2 SYGVNS. Trimming shortened V by 3 bases and J by 6 bases, and 17 bases separated the two germline ends. In DNA, the CDR3 is TGTGCCAGCAGTGAGGGTAAGGCAGGGATACCTGAAGCTTTCTTT. Its translation is CASSEGKAGIPEAFF.

J is TRBJ2-6 and V is TRBV2, with 11 nucleotides matching TRBD2. The CDR3 runs to 17 residues. V trimming: 6 bases; J trimming: 4 bases; junction bases outside the gene matches: 8. CDR1 is SNHLY and CDR2 is FYNNEI in the germline V gene. The CDR3 nucleotides are TGTGCCAGCAGCGCGACTAGCGGGGCTATGGGGGCCAACGTCCTGACTTTC. Translating it yields CASSATSGAMGANVLTF.

This clone turned up a few times. The rearrangement joins TRBV2 to TRBJ2-5; D may be TRBD2 (5 bases). The CDR3 length is 13 residues. V was cut by 7 bases and J by 5 bases, with 14 bases left in between. Germline-derived CDR1 and CDR2 are SNHLY and FYNNEI. CDR3 coding DNA: TGTGCCAGCACCAGGACTTCCCATGAGACCCAGTACTTC. Its translation: CASTRTSHETQYF.